A single sample gave rise to the 6 T cell receptor beta chains below, sequenced in a study of response to subunit inactivated influenza vaccine. MiXCR was run by TCRdb on the RT-PCR reads, yielding one entry per CDR3 protein. The sample includes about 240,000 distinct CDR3 sequences, 10% to 15% of them seen just once. The source material was non-naive T cells sorted from PBMCs, sampled 14 days before vaccination. These receptors originate from a man aged 45-65 years who received an inactivated influenza vaccine.

This clonotype has more than one count but fewer than ten. This rearrangement joins TRBV28 to TRBJ2-5, with 7 bases identical to TRBD2. Losses at the gene ends were 1 base for V and 4 bases for J; bases not matched to a gene: 6. This CDR3 is 15 amino acids long. The germline gives CDR1 MDHEN, CDR2 SYDVKM. Here the CDR3 reads CASSLLNSGLETQYF. Here the CDR3 DNA reads TGTGCCAGCAGTTTATTAAATAGCGGGCTAGAGACCCAGTACTTC.

This clonotype was seen a handful of times. The chain has TRBV6-5 and TRBJ2-3; 9 bases line up with TRBD1. Germline CDR1 is MNHEY and CDR2 is SVGAGI. Trimming took 6 bases from V and 6 from J; bases not matched to a gene: 4. CDR3 length: 13 residues. Written as DNA, the CDR3 is TGTGCCAGCAGAACAGGGGGCGAGGATACGCAGTATTTT. Translating gives CASRTGGEDTQYF.

This chain uses TRBV20-1 with TRBJ2-3; tentative D call: TRBD1 (6 bases). The germline V and J ends were trimmed by 3 bases and 8 bases, with 18 bases remaining between them. The CDR3 contains 14 residues. In germline, CDR1 is DFQATT, CDR2 SNEGSKA (reference sequence). CDR3 sequence: CSASTKAPQGTQYF. The CDR3 DNA follows: TGCAGTGCTAGCACCAAAGCCCCACAGGGTACGCAGTATTTT.

The V and J genes are TRBV5-1 and TRBJ2-1, with 8 nucleotides matching TRBD1. Germline assignment: CDR1 SGHRS and CDR2 YFSETQ. The CDR3 contains 15 residues. V shed 6 bases and J 1 base; nucleotides not matched to a gene: 6. DNA for the CDR3: TGCGCCAGCACTAAGACAGGGGATTCCTACAATGAGCAGTTCTTC. This codes for CASTKTGDSYNEQFF.

This clonotype was counted only a few times. V usage is TRBV20-1 and J usage is TRBJ2-1, with D possibly TRBD1 on 5 matching bases. The CDR3 runs 14 residues. Germline values: CDR1 DFQATT, CDR2 SNEGSKA (reference sequence). The V end was cut by 6 bases, the J end by 0 bases, with 12 bases between. The CDR3 bases are TGCAGTGCCCAGGGCCTATTCTCCTACAATGAGCAGTTCTTC. Its protein product is CSAQGLFSYNEQFF.

This clonotype was picked up many times. This sequence joins TRBV12-3 or TRBV12-4 and TRBJ1-2; 7 nucleotides agree with TRBD1. The CDR3 totals 14 residues. V lost 1 base and J lost 8; bases outside the gene matches: 7. DNA of the CDR3: TGTGCCAGCAGTTTAGAACAAGGGACAGACGGCTACACCTTC. It specifies CASSLEQGTDGYTF.